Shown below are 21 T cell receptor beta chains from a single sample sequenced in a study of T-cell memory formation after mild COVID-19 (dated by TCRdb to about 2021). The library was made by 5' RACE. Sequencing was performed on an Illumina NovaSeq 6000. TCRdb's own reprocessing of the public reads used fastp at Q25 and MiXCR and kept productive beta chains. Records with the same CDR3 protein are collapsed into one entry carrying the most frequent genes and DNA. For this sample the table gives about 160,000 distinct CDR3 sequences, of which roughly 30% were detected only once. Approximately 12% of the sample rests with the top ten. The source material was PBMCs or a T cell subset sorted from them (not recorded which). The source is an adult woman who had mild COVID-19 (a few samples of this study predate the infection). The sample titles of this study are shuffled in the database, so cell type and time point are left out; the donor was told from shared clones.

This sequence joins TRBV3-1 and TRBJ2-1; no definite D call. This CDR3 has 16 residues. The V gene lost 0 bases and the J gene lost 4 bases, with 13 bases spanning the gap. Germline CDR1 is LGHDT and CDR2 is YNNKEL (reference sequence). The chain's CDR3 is CASSQDIASAYNEQFF. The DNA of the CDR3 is TGTGCCAGCAGCCAAGATATCGCTAGTGCGTACAATGAGCAGTTCTTC.

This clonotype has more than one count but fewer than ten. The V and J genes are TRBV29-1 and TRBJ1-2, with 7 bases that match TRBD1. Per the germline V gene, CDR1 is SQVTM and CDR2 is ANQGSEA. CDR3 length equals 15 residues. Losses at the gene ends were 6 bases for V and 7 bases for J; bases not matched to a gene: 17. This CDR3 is CSVKGAGFRVGGYTF. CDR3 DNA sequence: TGCAGCGTGAAGGGGGCAGGGTTTCGAGTCGGTGGCTACACCTTC.

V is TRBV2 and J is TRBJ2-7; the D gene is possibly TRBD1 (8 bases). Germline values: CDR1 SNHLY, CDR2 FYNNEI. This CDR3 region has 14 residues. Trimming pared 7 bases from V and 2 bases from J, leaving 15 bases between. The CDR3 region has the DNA TGTGCCAGCATCGGGGGGACAGGAACCTACGAGCAGTACTTC. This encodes CASIGGTGTYEQYF. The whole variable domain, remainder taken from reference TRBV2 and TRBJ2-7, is EPEVTQTPSHQVTQMGQEVILRCVPISNHLYFYWYRQILGQKVEFLVSFYNNEISEKSEIFDDQFSVERPDGSNFTLKIRSTKLEDSAMYFCASIGGTGTYEQYFGPGTRLTVT.

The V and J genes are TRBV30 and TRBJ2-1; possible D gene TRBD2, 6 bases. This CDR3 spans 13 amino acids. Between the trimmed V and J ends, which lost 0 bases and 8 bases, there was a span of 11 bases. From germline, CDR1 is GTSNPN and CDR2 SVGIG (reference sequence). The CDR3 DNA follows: TGTGCCTGGAGTGTACGGGGCGGGGATGAGCAGTTCTTC. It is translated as CAWSVRGGDEQFF.

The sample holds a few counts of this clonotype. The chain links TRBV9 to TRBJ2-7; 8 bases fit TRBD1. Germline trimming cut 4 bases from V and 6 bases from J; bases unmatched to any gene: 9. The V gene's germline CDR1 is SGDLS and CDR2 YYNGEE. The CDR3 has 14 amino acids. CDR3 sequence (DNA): TGTGCCAGCAGCACAGGGGGACGACCCTTCGAGCAGTACTTC. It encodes CASSTGGRPFEQYF.

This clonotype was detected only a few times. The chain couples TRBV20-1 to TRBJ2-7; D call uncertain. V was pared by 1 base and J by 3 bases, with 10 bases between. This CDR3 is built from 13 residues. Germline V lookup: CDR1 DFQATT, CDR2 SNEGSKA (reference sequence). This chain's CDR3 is CSARVESSYEQYF. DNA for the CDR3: TGCAGTGCTAGAGTGGAGTCGAGCTACGAGCAGTACTTC.

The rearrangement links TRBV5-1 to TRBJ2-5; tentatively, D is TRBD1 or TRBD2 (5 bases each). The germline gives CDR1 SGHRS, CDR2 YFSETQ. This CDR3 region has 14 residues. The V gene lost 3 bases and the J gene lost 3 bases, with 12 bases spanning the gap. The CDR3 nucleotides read TGCGCCAGCAGCTCCGGGGCGCGGGAAGAGACCCAGTACTTC. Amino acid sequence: CASSSGAREETQYF.

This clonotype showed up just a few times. The CDR3 protein is CASSYSTGHTDTQYF. In DNA, the CDR3 is TGTGCCAGCAGTTACTCCACAGGGCATACAGATACGCAGTATTTT. The V and J genes are TRBV6-5 and TRBJ2-3; tentatively, D is TRBD1 (6 bases). The V end was cut by 0 bases, the J end by 3 bases, with 10 bases between. Germline-derived CDR1 and CDR2 are MNHEY and SVGAGI. This CDR3 spans 15 amino acids.

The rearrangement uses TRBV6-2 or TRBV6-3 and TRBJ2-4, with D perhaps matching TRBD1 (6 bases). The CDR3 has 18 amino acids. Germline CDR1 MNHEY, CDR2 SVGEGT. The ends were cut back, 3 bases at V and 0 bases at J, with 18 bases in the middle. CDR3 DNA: TGTGCCAGCAGTTATTGGGACCCCTGGGGGCGAGCCAAAAACATTCAGTACTTC. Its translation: CASSYWDPWGRAKNIQYF.

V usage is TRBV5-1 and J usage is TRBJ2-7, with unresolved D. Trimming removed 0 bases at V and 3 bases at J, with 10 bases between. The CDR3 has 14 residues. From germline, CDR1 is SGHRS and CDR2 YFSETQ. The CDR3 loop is CASSLGNGLYEQYF. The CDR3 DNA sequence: TGCGCCAGCAGCTTGGGGAACGGCCTCTACGAGCAGTACTTC.

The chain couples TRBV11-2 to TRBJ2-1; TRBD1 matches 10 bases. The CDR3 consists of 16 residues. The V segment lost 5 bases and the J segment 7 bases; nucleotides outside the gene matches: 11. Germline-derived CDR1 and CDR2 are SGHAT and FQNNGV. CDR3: CASSPAGTGVKNEQFF. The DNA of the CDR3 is TGTGCCAGCAGCCCGGCGGGGACAGGGGTGAAGAATGAGCAGTTCTTC.

The DNA for the CDR3 is TGCAGTGCTAGCTCCTACAATGAGCAGTTCTTC. Translated, it gives CSASSYNEQFF. The chain joins TRBV20-1 to TRBJ2-1, with D hard to call. CDR1 DFQATT and CDR2 SNEGSKA come from the germline V gene (reference sequence). The CDR3 has 11 residues. The V end was cut by 3 bases, the J end by 0 bases, with 0 bases between.

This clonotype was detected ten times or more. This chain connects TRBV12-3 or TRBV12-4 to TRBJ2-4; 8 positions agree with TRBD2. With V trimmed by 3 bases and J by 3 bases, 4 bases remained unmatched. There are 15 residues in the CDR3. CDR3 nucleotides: TGTGCCAGCAGTTTCGGGAGGGGAAACAAAAACATTCAGTACTTC. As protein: CASSFGRGNKNIQYF.

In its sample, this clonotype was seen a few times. The CDR3 reads CAISEGTGMTETQYF. CDR3 sequence (DNA): TGTGCCATCAGTGAAGGGACAGGGATGACCGAGACCCAGTACTTC. The V gene is TRBV10-3, the J gene TRBJ2-5; 9 nucleotides agree with TRBD1. The CDR3 runs 15 residues. The V gene's germline CDR1 is ENHRY and CDR2 SYGVKD. With V trimmed by 3 bases and J by 5 bases, 7 bases remained unmatched.

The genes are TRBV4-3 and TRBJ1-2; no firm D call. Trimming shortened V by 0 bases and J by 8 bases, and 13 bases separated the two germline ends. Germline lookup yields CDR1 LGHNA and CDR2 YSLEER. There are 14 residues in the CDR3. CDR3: CASSQDRSSGGYTF. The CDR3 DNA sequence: TGCGCCAGCAGCCAAGATCGCTCCTCCGGCGGCTACACCTTC.

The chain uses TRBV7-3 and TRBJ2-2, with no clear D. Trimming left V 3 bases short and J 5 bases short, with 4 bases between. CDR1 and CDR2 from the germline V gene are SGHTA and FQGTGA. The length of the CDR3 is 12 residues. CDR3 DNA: TGTGCCAGCAGCTTTGGTACCGGGGAGCTGTTTTTT. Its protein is CASSFGTGELFF.

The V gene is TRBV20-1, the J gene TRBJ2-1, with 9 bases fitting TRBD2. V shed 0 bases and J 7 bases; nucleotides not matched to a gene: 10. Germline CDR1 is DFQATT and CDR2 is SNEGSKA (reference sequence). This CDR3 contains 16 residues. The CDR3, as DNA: TGCAGTGCTAGAGATGGATTGCGGGGGGGGACGAATGAGCAGTTCTTC. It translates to CSARDGLRGGTNEQFF.

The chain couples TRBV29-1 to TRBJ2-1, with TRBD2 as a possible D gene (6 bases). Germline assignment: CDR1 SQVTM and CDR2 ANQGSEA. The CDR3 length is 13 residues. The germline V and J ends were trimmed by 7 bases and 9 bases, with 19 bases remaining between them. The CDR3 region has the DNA TGCAGCGCCGGGCTTGGGGCCGGGAGTGAGCAGTTCTTC. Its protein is CSAGLGAGSEQFF.

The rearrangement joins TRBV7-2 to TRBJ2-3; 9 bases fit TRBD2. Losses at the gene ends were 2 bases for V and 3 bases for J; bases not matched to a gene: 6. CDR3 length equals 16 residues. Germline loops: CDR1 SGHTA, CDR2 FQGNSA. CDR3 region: CASSLIAGDPTDTQYF. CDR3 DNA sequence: TGTGCCAGCAGCTTAATAGCGGGAGATCCAACAGATACGCAGTATTTT.

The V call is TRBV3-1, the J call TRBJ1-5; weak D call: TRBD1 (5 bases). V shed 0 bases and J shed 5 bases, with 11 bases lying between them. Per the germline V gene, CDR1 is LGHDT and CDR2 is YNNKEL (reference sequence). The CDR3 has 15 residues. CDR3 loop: CASSQDSGSDQPQHF. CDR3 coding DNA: TGTGCCAGCAGCCAAGATTCAGGGTCGGATCAGCCCCAGCATTTT.

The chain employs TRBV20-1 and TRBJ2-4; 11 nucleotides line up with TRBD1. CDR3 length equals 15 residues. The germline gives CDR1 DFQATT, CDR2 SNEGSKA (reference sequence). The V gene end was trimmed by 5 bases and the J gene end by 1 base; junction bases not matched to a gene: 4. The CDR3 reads CSAPDRGLAKNIQYF. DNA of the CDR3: TGCAGTGCTCCGGACAGGGGGCTTGCCAAAAACATTCAGTACTTC.